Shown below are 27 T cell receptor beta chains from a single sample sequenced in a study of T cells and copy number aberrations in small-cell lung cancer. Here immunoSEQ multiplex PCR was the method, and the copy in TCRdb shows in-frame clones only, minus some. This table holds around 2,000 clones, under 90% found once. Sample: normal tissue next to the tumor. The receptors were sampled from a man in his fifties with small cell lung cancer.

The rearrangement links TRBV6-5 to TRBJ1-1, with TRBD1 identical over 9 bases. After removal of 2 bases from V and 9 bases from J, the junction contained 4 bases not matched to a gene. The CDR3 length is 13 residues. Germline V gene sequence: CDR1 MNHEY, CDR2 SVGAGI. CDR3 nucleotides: TGTGCCAGCAGTTACGGACAGGGGATGCAAGCTTTCTTT. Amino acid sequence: CASSYGQGMQAFF.

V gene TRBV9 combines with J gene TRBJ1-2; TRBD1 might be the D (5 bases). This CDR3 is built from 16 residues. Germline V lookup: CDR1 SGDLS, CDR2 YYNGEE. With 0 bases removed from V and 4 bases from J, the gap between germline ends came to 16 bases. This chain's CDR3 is CASSVGGGGVLYGYTF. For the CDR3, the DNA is TGTGCCAGCAGCGTAGGTGGGGGAGGGGTCCTCTATGGCTACACCTTC.

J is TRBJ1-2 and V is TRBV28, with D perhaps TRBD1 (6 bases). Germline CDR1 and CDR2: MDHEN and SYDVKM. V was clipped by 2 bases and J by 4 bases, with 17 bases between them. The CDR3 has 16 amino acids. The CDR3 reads CASSLLGDTEGYGYTF. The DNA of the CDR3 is TGTGCCAGCAGTTTACTAGGGGACACAGAAGGCTATGGCTACACCTTC.

The CDR3 sequence: CASSSPTGPTDTQYF. The DNA of the CDR3 is TGTGCCAGCAGTTCTCCGACAGGACCCACAGATACGCAGTATTTT. The V call is TRBV28, the J call TRBJ2-3; a weak D match, TRBD1 (6 bases). Germline lookup yields CDR1 MDHEN and CDR2 SYDVKM. Trimming removed 4 bases at V and 2 bases at J, with 13 bases between. The CDR3 has 15 residues.

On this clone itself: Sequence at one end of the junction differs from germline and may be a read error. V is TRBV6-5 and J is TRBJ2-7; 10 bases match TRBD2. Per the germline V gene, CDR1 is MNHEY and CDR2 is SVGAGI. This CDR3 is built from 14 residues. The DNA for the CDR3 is TGTGCCAGCACTAGCCTAGCGGGAGTCTACGAGCGGTACTTC. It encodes CASTSLAGVYERYF.

In nucleotides, the CDR3 is TGTGCCAGCAGCCCACTCGGAGGGACCGGGACAGGGGTCCACGAGCAGTACTTC. It translates to CASSPLGGTGTGVHEQYF. This chain links TRBV11-2 with TRBJ2-7; 10 bases are shared with TRBD1. V was clipped by 5 bases and J by 5 bases; unmatched bases: 18. The CDR3 has 18 amino acids. From germline, CDR1 is SGHAT and CDR2 FQNNGV.

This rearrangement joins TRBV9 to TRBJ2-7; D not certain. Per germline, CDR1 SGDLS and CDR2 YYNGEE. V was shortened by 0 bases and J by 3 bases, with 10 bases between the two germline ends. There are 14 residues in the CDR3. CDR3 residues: CASSVGGIGYEQYF. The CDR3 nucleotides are TGTGCCAGCAGCGTAGGGGGAATTGGCTACGAGCAGTACTTC.

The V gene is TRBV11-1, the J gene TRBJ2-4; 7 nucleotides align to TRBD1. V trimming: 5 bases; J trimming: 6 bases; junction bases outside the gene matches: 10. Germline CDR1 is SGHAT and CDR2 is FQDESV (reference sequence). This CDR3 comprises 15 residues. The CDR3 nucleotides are TGTGCCAGCAGCCTAGATCCGGGACAGTCAAACATTCAGTACTTC. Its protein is CASSLDPGQSNIQYF.

CDR3 sequence reads: CASSQSRSSGEYNEQFF. DNA of the CDR3: TGTGCCAGCAGCCAAAGCCGCTCTAGCGGGGAATACAATGAGCAGTTCTTC. The gene calls are TRBV14 and TRBJ2-1, with TRBD2 matching over 9 bases. Germline V CDR1 and CDR2: SGHDN, FVKESK. The CDR3 contains 17 residues. Germline trimming cut 2 bases from V and 4 bases from J; bases unmatched to any gene: 9.

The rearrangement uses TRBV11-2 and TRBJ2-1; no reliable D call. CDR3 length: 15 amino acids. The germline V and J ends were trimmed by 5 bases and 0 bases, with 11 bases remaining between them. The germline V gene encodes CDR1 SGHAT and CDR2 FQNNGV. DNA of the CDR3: TGTGCCAGCAGCCGTGACCGGAGCTCCTACAATGAGCAGTTCTTC. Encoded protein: CASSRDRSSYNEQFF.

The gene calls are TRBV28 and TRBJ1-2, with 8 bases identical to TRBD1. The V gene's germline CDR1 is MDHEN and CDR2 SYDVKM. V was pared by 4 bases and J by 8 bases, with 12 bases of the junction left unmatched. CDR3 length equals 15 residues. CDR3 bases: TGTGCCAGCAGTTCCCCTTCAGGGGGCCCAGAAGGCTACACCTTC. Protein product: CASSSPSGGPEGYTF.

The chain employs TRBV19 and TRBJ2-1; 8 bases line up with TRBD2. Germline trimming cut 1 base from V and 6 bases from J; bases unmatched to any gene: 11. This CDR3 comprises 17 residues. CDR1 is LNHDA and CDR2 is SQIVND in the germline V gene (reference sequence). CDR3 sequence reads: CASSIAGGWEPPNEQFF. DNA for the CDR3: TGTGCCAGTAGTATAGCGGGGGGGTGGGAACCCCCCAATGAGCAGTTCTTC.

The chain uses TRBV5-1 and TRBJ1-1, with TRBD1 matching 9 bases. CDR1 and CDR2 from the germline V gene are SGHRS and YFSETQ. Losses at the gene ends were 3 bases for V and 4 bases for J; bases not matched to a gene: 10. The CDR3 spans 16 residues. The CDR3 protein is CASSSRDRALTTEAFF. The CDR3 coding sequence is TGCGCCAGCAGCTCACGGGACAGGGCATTGACCACTGAAGCTTTCTTT.

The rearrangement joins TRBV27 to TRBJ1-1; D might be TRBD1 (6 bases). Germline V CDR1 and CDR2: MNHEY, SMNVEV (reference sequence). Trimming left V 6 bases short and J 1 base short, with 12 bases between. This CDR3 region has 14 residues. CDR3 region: CASRAPQGNTEAFF. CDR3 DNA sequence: TGTGCCAGCAGAGCCCCACAGGGGAACACTGAAGCTTTCTTT.

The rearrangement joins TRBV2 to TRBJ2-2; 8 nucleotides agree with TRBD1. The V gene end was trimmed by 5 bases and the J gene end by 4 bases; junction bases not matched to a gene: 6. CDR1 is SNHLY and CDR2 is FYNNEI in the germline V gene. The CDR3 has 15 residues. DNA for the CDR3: TGTGCCAGCAGTTTGGCAGGGGGCTTCACCGGGGAGCTGTTTTTT. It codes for CASSLAGGFTGELFF.

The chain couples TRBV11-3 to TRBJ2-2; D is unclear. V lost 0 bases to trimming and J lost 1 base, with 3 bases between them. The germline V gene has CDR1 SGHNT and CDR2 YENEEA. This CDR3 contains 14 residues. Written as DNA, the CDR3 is TGTGCCAGCAGCTTAGAAGGGAACACCGGGGAGCTGTTTTTT. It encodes CASSLEGNTGELFF. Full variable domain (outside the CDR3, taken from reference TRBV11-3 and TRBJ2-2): EAGVVQSPRYKIIEKKQPVAFWCNPISGHNTLYWYLQNLGQGPELLIRYENEEAVDDSQLPKDRFSAERLKGVDSTLKIQPAELGDSAVYLCASSLEGNTGELFFGEGSRLTVL.

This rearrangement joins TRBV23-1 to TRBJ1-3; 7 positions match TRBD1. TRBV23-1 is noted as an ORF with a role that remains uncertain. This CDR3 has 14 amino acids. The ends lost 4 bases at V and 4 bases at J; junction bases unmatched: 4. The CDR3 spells CASSLRDRGNTIYF. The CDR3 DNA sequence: TGCGCCAGCAGTCTCCGGGACAGAGGAAACACCATATATTTT.

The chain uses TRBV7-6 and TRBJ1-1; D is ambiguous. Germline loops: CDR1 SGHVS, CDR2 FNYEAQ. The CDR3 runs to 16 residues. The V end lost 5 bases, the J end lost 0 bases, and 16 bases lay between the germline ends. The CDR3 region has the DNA TGTGCCAGCAGCCCGGGCCTTATCGCCGTGAACACTGAAGCTTTCTTT. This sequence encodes CASSPGLIAVNTEAFF.

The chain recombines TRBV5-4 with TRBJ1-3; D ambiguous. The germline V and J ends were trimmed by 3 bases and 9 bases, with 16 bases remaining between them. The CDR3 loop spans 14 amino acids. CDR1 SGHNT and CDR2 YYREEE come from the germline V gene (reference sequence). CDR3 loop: CASSWTGTPSTIYF. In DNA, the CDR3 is TGTGCCAGCAGCTGGACTGGTACACCTAGCACCATATATTTT.

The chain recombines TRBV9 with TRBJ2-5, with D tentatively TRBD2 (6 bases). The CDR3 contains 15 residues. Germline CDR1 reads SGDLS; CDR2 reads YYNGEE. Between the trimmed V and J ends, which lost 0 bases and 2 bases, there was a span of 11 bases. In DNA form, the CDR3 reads TGTGCCAGCAGCGTAGCTACCGGGGGTCAAGAGACCCAGTACTTC. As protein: CASSVATGGQETQYF.

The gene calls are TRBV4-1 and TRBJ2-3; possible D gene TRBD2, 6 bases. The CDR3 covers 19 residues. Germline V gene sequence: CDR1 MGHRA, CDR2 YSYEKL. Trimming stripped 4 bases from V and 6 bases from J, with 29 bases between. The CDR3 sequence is CASSLQKRDLATVMDTQYF. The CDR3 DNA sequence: TGCGCCAGCAGCCTACAAAAGAGGGACCTAGCGACTGTAATGGATACGCAGTATTTT.

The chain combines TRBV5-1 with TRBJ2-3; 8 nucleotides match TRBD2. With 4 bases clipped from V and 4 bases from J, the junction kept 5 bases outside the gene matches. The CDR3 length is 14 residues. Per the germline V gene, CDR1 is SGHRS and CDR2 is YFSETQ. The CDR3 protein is CASSVSAGADTQYF. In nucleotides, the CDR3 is TGCGCCAGCAGCGTCTCAGCGGGAGCAGATACGCAGTATTTT.

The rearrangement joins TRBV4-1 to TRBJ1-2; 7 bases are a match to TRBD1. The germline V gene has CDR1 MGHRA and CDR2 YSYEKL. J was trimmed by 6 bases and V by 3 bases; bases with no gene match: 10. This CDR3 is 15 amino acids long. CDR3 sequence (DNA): TGCGCCAGCAGCCATATGATACAGGGGTACGATGGCTACACCTTC. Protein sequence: CASSHMIQGYDGYTF.

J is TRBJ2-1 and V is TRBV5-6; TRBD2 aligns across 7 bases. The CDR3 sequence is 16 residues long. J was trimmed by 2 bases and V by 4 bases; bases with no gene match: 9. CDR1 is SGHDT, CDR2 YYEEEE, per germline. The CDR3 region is CASSPPTSIPYNEQFF. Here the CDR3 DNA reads TGTGCCAGCAGCCCCCCGACTAGCATCCCCTACAATGAGCAGTTCTTC. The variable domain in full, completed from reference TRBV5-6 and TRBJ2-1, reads DAGVTQSPTHLIKTRGQQVTLRCSPKSGHDTVSWYQQALGQGPQFIFQYYEEEERQRGNFPDRFSGHQFPNYSSELNVNALLLGDSALYLCASSPPTSIPYNEQFFGPGTRLTVL.

This CDR3 is CASSPGAIPGLAGSGEQYF. The CDR3 DNA reads TGCGCCAGCAGCCCCGGAGCGATTCCGGGACTAGCGGGTTCGGGCGAGCAGTACTTC. The V and J genes are TRBV5-1 and TRBJ2-7; TRBD2 matches at 12 bases. Trimming cost V 4 bases and J 6 bases; bases outside gene matches: 20. The V gene's germline CDR1 is SGHRS and CDR2 YFSETQ. The CDR3 totals 19 residues.

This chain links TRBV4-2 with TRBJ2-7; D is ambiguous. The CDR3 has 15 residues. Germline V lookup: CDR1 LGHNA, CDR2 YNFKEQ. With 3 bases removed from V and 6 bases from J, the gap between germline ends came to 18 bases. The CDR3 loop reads CASSQGSRSRLEQYF. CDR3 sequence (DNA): TGTGCCAGCAGCCAGGGTTCAAGATCCCGCCTCGAGCAGTACTTC.

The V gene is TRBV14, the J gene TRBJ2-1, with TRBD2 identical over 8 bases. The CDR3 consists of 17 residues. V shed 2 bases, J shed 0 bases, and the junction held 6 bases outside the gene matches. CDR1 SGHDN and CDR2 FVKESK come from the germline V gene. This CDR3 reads CASSQSTSAGSYNEQFF. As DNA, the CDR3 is TGTGCCAGCAGCCAATCGACTAGCGCAGGCTCCTACAATGAGCAGTTCTTC.